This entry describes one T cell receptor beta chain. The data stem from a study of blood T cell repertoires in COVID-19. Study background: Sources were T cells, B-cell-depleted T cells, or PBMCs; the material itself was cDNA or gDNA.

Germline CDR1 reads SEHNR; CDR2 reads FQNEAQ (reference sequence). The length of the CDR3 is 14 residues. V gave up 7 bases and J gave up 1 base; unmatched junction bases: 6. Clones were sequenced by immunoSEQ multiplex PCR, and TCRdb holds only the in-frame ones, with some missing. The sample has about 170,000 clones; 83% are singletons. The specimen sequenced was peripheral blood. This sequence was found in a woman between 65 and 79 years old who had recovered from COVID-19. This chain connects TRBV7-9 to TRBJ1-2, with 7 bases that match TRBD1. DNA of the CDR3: TGTGCCAGCACGAAGGGGACAGTTAACTATGGCTACACCTTC. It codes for CASTKGTVNYGYTF.